The clone carrying this T cell receptor (beta chain) was seen a handful of times. Its antigen is still unknown. As handled by the study authors: Without quality scores, immunoSEQ junctional reads could not be filtered like full-length reads. Data came from immunoSEQ multiplex PCR; TCRdb stores just in-frame clones and leaves some out. The DNA gave D and trimming, while V, J and clone size come from that table. The sample carries 550,000 to 850,000 clones, 72% recorded once. This record belongs to a study of shared clonotypes between healthy human individuals. The wider study: Three CD4 naive, three CD4 memory, two CD8 naive and one CD8 memory plate were used per donor.

Study findings and constraints: Several donors had around 5.2% of their naive CD4 clonotypes in common. Among non-shared clonotypes, generation probabilities were lower than among those shared by all four donors.

Sequenced material: memory CD4+ T cells sorted from blood. Subset described: CD45RA-negative fraction. The TCR originated in a woman in her thirties in good health.

The CDR3 DNA is TGCGCCAGCAGCTTGGCCGCGACAGGGGCGGGAGAGACCCAGTACTTC. It specifies CASSLAATGAGETQYF. The V call is TRBV5-1, the J call TRBJ2-5; 8 nucleotides agree with TRBD1. CDR3 length equals 16 residues. V was pared by 0 bases and J by 4 bases, with 8 bases of the junction left unmatched. The V gene's germline CDR1 is SGHRS and CDR2 YFSETQ.